Listed here are 18 T cell receptor beta chains from one sample, sequenced in a study of neoadjuvant nivolumab and ipilimumab in lung cancer. Assay used: immunoSEQ multiplex PCR; TCRdb lists only in-frame clones, some missing. The sample contains tens of thousands of clones, more than 85% of which appear only once. The sample was blood, taken before neoadjuvant nivolumab, alone or with ipilimumab. The source of these receptors is an adult with non-small cell lung cancer. Some clones in this sample may be carry-over from other donors' samples.

In its sample, this clone was seen once. CDR3 nucleotides: TGTGCCAGCTCACCAACGAATAAACCCTACGAGCAGTACTTC. Protein: CASSPTNKPYEQYF. The chain is built from TRBV18 and TRBJ2-7; D remains ambiguous. Trimming removed 2 bases from V and 2 bases from J, with 10 bases in between. CDR3 size: 14 residues. Germline V gene sequence: CDR1 KGHSH, CDR2 LQKENI.

The genes are TRBV7-3 and TRBJ2-1, with D possibly being TRBD2 (5 bases). The germline V gene has CDR1 SGHTA and CDR2 FQGTGA. With 2 bases removed from V and 6 bases from J, the gap between germline ends came to 14 bases. The CDR3 consists of 15 residues. The DNA for the CDR3 is TGTGCCAGCAGCTTAGGGAGCTCCCCAGTCAATGAGCAGTTCTTC. Its translation: CASSLGSSPVNEQFF.

The V and J genes are TRBV5-1 and TRBJ2-1; TRBD2 agrees at 7 bases. Germline lookup yields CDR1 SGHRS and CDR2 YFSETQ. This CDR3 region has 16 residues. V shed 4 bases and J 1 base; nucleotides not matched to a gene: 8. The CDR3 region has the DNA TGCGCCAGCAGCCGTAGGGAGGGCCGGTCCTACAATGAGCAGTTCTTC. Protein product: CASSRREGRSYNEQFF.

The DNA for the CDR3 is TGCGCCAGCAGCTTGGCCGGACTAGCGGCTGAGCAGTTCTTC. It encodes CASSLAGLAAEQFF. The chain couples TRBV5-1 to TRBJ2-1, with 10 bases identical to TRBD2. CDR1 SGHRS and CDR2 YFSETQ come from the germline V gene. The CDR3 is made up of 14 amino acids. Losses at the gene ends were 0 bases for V and 9 bases for J; bases not matched to a gene: 3.

V gene TRBV5-5 combines with J gene TRBJ2-7, with D perhaps TRBD1 (6 bases). V shed 3 bases and J shed 4 bases, with 26 bases lying between them. Germline loops: CDR1 SGHKS, CDR2 YYEKEE (reference sequence). The CDR3 contains 18 residues. Here the CDR3 reads CASSSHPPGLTGVYEQYF. The DNA for the CDR3 is TGTGCCAGCAGCTCACACCCCCCGGGGCTGACAGGCGTATACGAGCAGTACTTC.

V usage is TRBV19 and J usage is TRBJ2-5; 10 nucleotides line up with TRBD1. The CDR3 extends over 15 amino acids. From germline, CDR1 is LNHDA and CDR2 SQIVND (reference sequence). V shed 5 bases, J shed 4 bases, and the junction held 7 bases outside the gene matches. CDR3 nucleotides: TGTGCCAGTAGTCCCAGGGACAGGGGTTCAGAGACCCAGTACTTC. Its protein is CASSPRDRGSETQYF.

V gene TRBV7-9 combines with J gene TRBJ2-1; the match to TRBD2 covers 8 bases. Germline V CDR1 and CDR2: SEHNR, FQNEAQ (reference sequence). The CDR3 is 15 residues long. With 3 bases clipped from V and 7 bases from J, the junction kept 8 bases outside the gene matches. The CDR3 DNA reads as TGTGCCAGCAGCTTCTCCGGGAGGGCCAGGAATGAGCAGTTCTTC. This sequence encodes CASSFSGRARNEQFF. Based on the CDR3 plus reference TRBV7-9 and TRBJ2-1, the full variable domain is DTGVSQNPRHKITKRGQNVTFRCDPISEHNRLYWYRQTLGQGPEFLTYFQNEAQLEKSRLLSDRFSAERPKGSFSTLEIQRTEQGDSAMYLCASSFSGRARNEQFFGPGTRLTVL.

DNA of the CDR3: TGTGCCAGTATTCGAAACACTGAAGCTTTCTTT. It encodes CASIRNTEAFF. The gene calls are TRBV19 and TRBJ1-1; unclear D gene. CDR3 length: 11 amino acids. Looked up from germline, CDR1 is LNHDA and CDR2 is SQIVND (reference sequence). Trimming left V 7 bases short and J 2 bases short, with 5 bases between.

Of note for this clone: One end of the junction fails to match germline, which may point to a read error. The V and J genes are TRBV5-1 and TRBJ1-5, with D hard to call. Germline loops: CDR1 SGHRS, CDR2 YFSETQ. The CDR3 spans 14 residues. The CDR3 DNA reads TGCGCCAGCAGTTTGGACTTTAGCAATCAGCCCCAGCATTTT. This gives the protein CASSLDFSNQPQHF.

In its sample, this clone was seen once. The J gene is TRBJ2-7, the V gene TRBV5-6; TRBD2 might be the D (6 bases). CDR1 SGHDT and CDR2 YYEEEE come from the germline V gene. V shed 6 bases and J shed 2 bases, with 15 bases lying between them. The CDR3 contains 14 residues. CDR3 in amino acids: CASIPSGLTYEQYF. As DNA, the CDR3 is TGTGCCAGCATCCCGAGCGGGCTTACCTACGAGCAGTACTTC.

The rearrangement uses TRBV28 and TRBJ2-1; D possibly matches TRBD1 or TRBD2 (5 bases each). Trimming removed 5 bases from V and 8 bases from J, with 22 bases in between. The CDR3 runs to 16 residues. Germline V lookup: CDR1 MDHEN, CDR2 SYDVKM. CDR3 protein: CASSPQGTRLRDEQFF. The CDR3 DNA follows: TGTGCCAGCAGTCCCCAAGGGACCCGACTTCGTGATGAGCAGTTCTTC.

The chain links TRBV9 to TRBJ2-2; D is undetermined. V dropped 2 bases and J dropped 4 bases, with 9 bases sitting between them. The CDR3 loop spans 14 amino acids. Germline CDR1 SGDLS, CDR2 YYNGEE. CDR3 coding DNA: TGTGCCAGCAGCGTTGGACCCCGCACCGGGGAGCTGTTTTTT. Its protein is CASSVGPRTGELFF.

This rearrangement joins TRBV5-1 to TRBJ2-5; a weak D match, TRBD1 (6 bases). The CDR3 is 15 amino acids. CDR1 is SGHRS and CDR2 is YFSETQ in the germline V gene. The V gene lost 0 bases and the J gene lost 4 bases, with 13 bases spanning the gap. The CDR3 sequence is CASSLVSGVGETQYF. Here the CDR3 DNA reads TGCGCCAGCAGCTTGGTTTCAGGGGTGGGAGAGACCCAGTACTTC.

The chain carries TRBV2 and TRBJ1-5, with no clear D. The CDR3 consists of 12 residues. Per germline, CDR1 SNHLY and CDR2 FYNNEI. Trimming pared 8 bases from V and 0 bases from J, leaving 5 bases between. CDR3 bases: TGTGCCAGCGAGGGTAGCAATCAGCCCCAGCATTTT. Amino acid sequence: CASEGSNQPQHF.

The chain has TRBV29-1 and TRBJ2-7, with D hard to call. Germline V CDR1 and CDR2: SQVTM, ANQGSEA. The ends were cut back, 5 bases at V and 9 bases at J, with 17 bases in the middle. The CDR3 is made up of 12 amino acids. The CDR3 sequence is CSVRSSYFAQYF. The CDR3 DNA reads TGCAGCGTTAGATCGTCCTATTTTGCGCAGTACTTC.

This clone came up a few times. This chain links TRBV6-5 with TRBJ2-6; 7 bases match TRBD2. The CDR3 totals 16 residues. With V trimmed by 0 bases and J by 2 bases, 1 base remained unmatched. Germline CDR1 and CDR2: MNHEY and SVGAGI. CDR3 sequence reads: CASSYSRGAGANVLTF. The CDR3 nucleotides are TGTGCCAGCAGTTACTCACGGGGGGCTGGGGCCAACGTCCTGACTTTC.

CDR3 sequence reads: CASSLEGGAQHF. The CDR3 bases are TGTGCCAGCAGCTTAGAGGGAGGCGCCCAGCATTTT. V and J are TRBV11-2 and TRBJ1-5, with D hard to call. Deletions cut 0 bases from V and 11 bases from J, with 8 bases between. Germline V lookup: CDR1 SGHAT, CDR2 FQNNGV. There are 12 residues in the CDR3.

On this clone itself: The junction departs from the called germline gene at one end, perhaps through a read error. J is TRBJ2-1 and V is TRBV13; 11 positions agree with TRBD2. Looked up from germline, CDR1 is PRHDT and CDR2 is FYEKMQ (reference sequence). This CDR3 comprises 15 residues. As DNA, the CDR3 is TGTGCCAGCAGTTTAGCGGGAGGGCCGGGGAATGAGCAGTTCTTC. Translating it yields CASSLAGGPGNEQFF.